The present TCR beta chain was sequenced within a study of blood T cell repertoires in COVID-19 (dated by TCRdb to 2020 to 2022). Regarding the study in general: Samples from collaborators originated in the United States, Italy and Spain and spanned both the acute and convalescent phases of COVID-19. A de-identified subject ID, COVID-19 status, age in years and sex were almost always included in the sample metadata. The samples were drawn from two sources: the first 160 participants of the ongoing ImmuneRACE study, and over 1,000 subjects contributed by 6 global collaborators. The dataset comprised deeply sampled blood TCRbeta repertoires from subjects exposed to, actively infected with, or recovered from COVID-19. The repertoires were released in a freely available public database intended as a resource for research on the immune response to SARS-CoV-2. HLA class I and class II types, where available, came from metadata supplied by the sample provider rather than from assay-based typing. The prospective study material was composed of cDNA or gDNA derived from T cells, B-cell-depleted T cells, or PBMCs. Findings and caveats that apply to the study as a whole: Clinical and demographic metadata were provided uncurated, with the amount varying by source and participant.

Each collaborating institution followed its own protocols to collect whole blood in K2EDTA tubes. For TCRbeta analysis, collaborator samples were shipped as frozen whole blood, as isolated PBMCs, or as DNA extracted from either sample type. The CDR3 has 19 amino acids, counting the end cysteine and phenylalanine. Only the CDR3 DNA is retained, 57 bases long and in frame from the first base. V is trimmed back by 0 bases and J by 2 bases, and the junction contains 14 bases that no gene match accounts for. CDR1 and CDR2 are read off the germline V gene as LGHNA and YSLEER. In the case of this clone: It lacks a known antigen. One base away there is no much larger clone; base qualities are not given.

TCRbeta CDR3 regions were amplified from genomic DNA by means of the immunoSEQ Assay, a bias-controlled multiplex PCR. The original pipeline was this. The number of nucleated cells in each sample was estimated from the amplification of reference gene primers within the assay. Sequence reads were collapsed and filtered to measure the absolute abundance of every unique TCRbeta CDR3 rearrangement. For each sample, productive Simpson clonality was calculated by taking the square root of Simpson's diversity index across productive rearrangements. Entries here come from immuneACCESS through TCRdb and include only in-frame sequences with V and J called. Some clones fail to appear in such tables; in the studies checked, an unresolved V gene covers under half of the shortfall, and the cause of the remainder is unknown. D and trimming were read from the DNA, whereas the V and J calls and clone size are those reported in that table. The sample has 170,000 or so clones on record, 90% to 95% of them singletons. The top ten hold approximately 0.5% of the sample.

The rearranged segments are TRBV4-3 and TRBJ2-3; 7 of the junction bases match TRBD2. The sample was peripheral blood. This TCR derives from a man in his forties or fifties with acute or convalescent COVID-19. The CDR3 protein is CASSQDRLALTSVTDTQYF. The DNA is TGCGCCAGCAGCCAAGACCGACTAGCTCTAACCTCTGTCACAGATACGCAGTATTTT.